This TCR beta chain was identified in a study of T cell changes during pregnancy in multiple sclerosis. Germline V gene sequence: CDR1 MDHEN, CDR2 SYDVKM. V shed 5 bases and J 6 bases; nucleotides not matched to a gene: 5. The CDR3 totals 13 residues. Measured with immunoSEQ multiplex PCR; TCRdb has only the in-frame clones, and not every one. Here the sample spans approximately 52,000 clones, 80% to 90% being singletons. Sample: CD4+ T cells from peripheral blood mononuclear cells, taken in the second trimester of pregnancy. The rearrangement joins TRBV28 to TRBJ2-7, with 9 bases lining up with TRBD1. The TCR was taken from a female donor with multiple sclerosis, enrolled in a pregnancy study. The CDR3 reads CASSPPGQGEQYF. The CDR3 coding sequence is TGTGCCAGCAGTCCTCCGGGACAGGGCGAGCAGTACTTC. Together with reference TRBV28 and TRBJ2-7, the CDR3 gives the full variable domain: DVKVTQSSRYLVKRTGEKVFLECVQDMDHENMFWYRQDPGLGLRLIYFSYDVKMKEKGDIPEGYSVSREKKERFSLILESASTNQTSMYLCASSPPGQGEQYFGPGTRLTVT.